This paragraph reports one T cell receptor beta chain. The sample belongs to a study of blood T cell repertoires in COVID-19. Cohort assignment relied on participant-reported clinical history. V was pared by 1 base and J by 2 bases, with 13 bases between. CDR3 length: 16 residues. Per germline, CDR1 SGHTA and CDR2 FQGNSA. Profiling relied on immunoSEQ multiplex PCR, and the TCRdb table lists in-frame clones only, not all of them. Of 88,000 or so clones in the sample, about 89% were seen once. The sequenced sample was PBMCs or T cells enriched from blood (not recorded which). The clonotype was recovered from a woman aged 45-65 years with acute COVID-19. The chain employs TRBV7-2 and TRBJ2-3, with a possible D match to TRBD1 (6 bases). CDR3 in amino acids: CASSLGGGYHTDTQYF. Written as DNA, the CDR3 is TGTGCCAGCAGCTTAGGAGGGGGATACCACACAGATACGCAGTATTTT.